Listed below are T cell receptor beta chains from one sample, sequenced in a study of cytomegalovirus exposure and HLA in healthy donors. Method: immunoSEQ multiplex PCR; TCRdb's copy keeps in-frame clones and lacks some. The sample shows about 160,000 clones, approximately 80% of them seen only once. The sequenced material came from PBMCs. These receptors came from a male donor in good health and CMV-seropositive. Each CDR3 is given with its conserved first and last residue. A D gene is named only where the DNA matches it firmly. Only part of the rows carry a size: once, few, many, or a class if the clone is expanded.

-,TRBV19,few,TRBJ1-4,TGTGCCAGTAGTATATCCCGACAGAGAACTAATGAAAAACTGTTTTTT,CASSISRQRTNEKLFF
-,TRBV6-5,-,TRBJ1-4,TGTGCCACTTCGACGCGGGGCTCGACTAATGAAAAACTGTTTTTT,CATSTRGSTNEKLFF
TRBD1,TRBV7-2,-,TRBJ1-2,TGTGCCAGCGGCGGACAGGGGGCTAACTATGGCTACACCTTC,CASGGQGANYGYTF
-,TRBV28,-,TRBJ1-5,TGTGCCAGCAGTTTAGGGGGGTTTGGTCAGCCCCAGCATTTT,CASSLGGFGQPQHF
-,TRBV7-9,-,TRBJ2-1,TGTGCCAGCAGCCAGGACTCTACGGATGAGCAGTTCTTC,CASSQDSTDEQFF
TRBD1,TRBV30,-,TRBJ1-6,TGTGCCTGGAGTGCTTACAGGGGGCCTGGATCCAATTCACCCCTCCACTTT,CAWSAYRGPGSNSPLHF
-,TRBV10-3,once,TRBJ2-7,TGTGCCATCAGTGTGGGAGGGGGGGAATACGAGCAGTACTTC,CAISVGGGEYEQYF
TRBD1,TRBV30,-,TRBJ1-2,TGTGCCTGGAGGAAGGACAGGTGGACCTTC,CAWRKDRWTF
TRBD2,TRBV5-1,-,TRBJ2-1,TGCGCCAGCAGCCCGGGACTAGCGGGAGGAGGCTCCTACAATGAGCAGTTCTTC,CASSPGLAGGGSYNEQFF
TRBD2,TRBV4-1,-,TRBJ2-5,TGCGCCAGCAGCCTAAGGCTAGCGGGCATACAAGAGACCCAGTACTTC,CASSLRLAGIQETQYF
-,TRBV28,once,TRBJ2-3,TGTGCCAGCAGGGAGGGAGGACCCCAGGATACGCAGTATTTT,CASREGGPQDTQYF
-,TRBV5-1,-,TRBJ2-1,TGCGCCAGCAGCGAGCACAATGAGCAGTTCTTC,CASSEHNEQFF
TRBD1,TRBV5-1,-,TRBJ2-3,TGCGCCAGCAGCTTGTACGGACAGGGCCCAGATACGCAGTATTTT,CASSLYGQGPDTQYF
-,TRBV28,-,TRBJ2-7,TGTGCCAGCAGTTTGGTGCAGGGATACGAGCAGTACTTC,CASSLVQGYEQYF
TRBD1,TRBV28,-,TRBJ2-2,TGTGCCAGCAGTAGGACAGGGGGGACCGGGGAGCTGTTTTTT,CASSRTGGTGELFF
-,TRBV19,-,TRBJ1-3,TGTGCCAGTACCCCGGGAAGGTCCGCCTCTGGAAACACCATATATTTT,CASTPGRSASGNTIYF
TRBD2,TRBV19,-,TRBJ2-7,TGTGCCAGTAGTAGGCTAGCGGGGACCTACGAGCAGTACTTC,CASSRLAGTYEQYF
-,TRBV10-3,-,TRBJ1-5,TGTGCCATCAGAGGGGAGGTGGATCAGCCCCAGCATTTT,CAIRGEVDQPQHF
-,TRBV4-3,-,TRBJ1-3,TGCGCCAGCAGCCAATACCGGAGCTCTGGAAACACCATATATTTT,CASSQYRSSGNTIYF
TRBD2,TRBV5-6,once,TRBJ2-7,TGTGCCAGCAGCTTGTTTAGCGGGAGTAACAACGAGCAGTACTTC,CASSLFSGSNNEQYF
TRBD2,TRBV7-2,-,TRBJ2-3,TGTGCCAGCAGCCCACCGGGGGGACTAGCGGGAGATACGCAGTATTTT,CASSPPGGLAGDTQYF
-,TRBV6-1,-,TRBJ1-1,TGTGCCAGCAGGCAGCTGCAGGTGACTGAAGCTTTCTTT,CASRQLQVTEAFF
TRBD2,TRBV11-2,-,TRBJ2-1,TGTGCCAGCAGCCGCACAGTGGGGCGGGGGATCAACAATGAGCAGTTCTTC,CASSRTVGRGINNEQFF
-,TRBV6-5,once,TRBJ1-2,TGTGCCAGCACTCCTTATGGAAACAGGGACTATGGCTACACCTTC,CASTPYGNRDYGYTF
TRBD2,TRBV10-3,few,TRBJ2-7,TGTGCCAGTCGAGCGGGGGGCAGCTACGAGCAGTACTTC,CASRAGGSYEQYF
TRBD1,TRBV28,-,TRBJ2-7,TGTGCCAGTCGGACAGGGTCCTACGAGCAGTACTTC,CASRTGSYEQYF
-,TRBV19,-,TRBJ1-1,TGTGCCAGTAGCCCACACTCGACTCTCTTCGGGGCTTTCTTT,CASSPHSTLFGAFF
-,TRBV2,once,TRBJ1-1,TGTGCCAGCAGTACACGGACCGGGGGGACTGAAGCTTTCTTT,CASSTRTGGTEAFF
-,TRBV7-6,-,TRBJ2-7,TGTGCCAGCAGCAAAAGCGACGGCGGCCTGAGCGAGCAGTACTTC,CASSKSDGGLSEQYF
TRBD1,TRBV30,-,TRBJ1-1,TGTGCCTGGAGCGTATTGGGACAGCGATCACTCCTGAACACTGAAGCTTTCTTT,CAWSVLGQRSLLNTEAFF
TRBD1,TRBV6-6,-,TRBJ1-1,TGTGCCAGCAGACAGGGGGCTATGAACACTGAAGCTTTCTTT,CASRQGAMNTEAFF
TRBD1,TRBV30,-,TRBJ2-4,TGTGCCTGGAGTCCCGGGACAGGGGACAAAAACAGTCAGTACTTC,CAWSPGTGDKNSQYF
-,TRBV7-2,-,TRBJ1-2,TGTGCCAGCAGCTTACCAGCGAGGACTTCGGGTTGCACCTTC,CASSLPARTSGCTF
TRBD2,TRBV7-9,-,TRBJ2-7,TGTGCCAGTCAAAGCCCCAGACTAGCGGGCTCCTACGAGCAGTACTTC,CASQSPRLAGSYEQYF
-,TRBV5-1,few,TRBJ1-1,TGCGCCAGCAGCTTTGGGGGGGATGGCACTGAAGCTTTCTTT,CASSFGGDGTEAFF
-,TRBV7-2,-,TRBJ2-1,TGTGCCAGCAGCTCGGGACTGGACCCCAATGAGCAGTTCTTC,CASSSGLDPNEQFF
-,TRBV7-8,once,TRBJ2-5,TGTGCCAGCAGCTTAGCGCGGGAGACCCAGTACTTC,CASSLARETQYF
-,TRBV18,-,TRBJ1-1,TGTGCCAGCTCACGGGATGCGGGGAACACTGAAGCTTTCTTT,CASSRDAGNTEAFF
TRBD1,TRBV2,-,TRBJ1-4,TGTGCCAGCATCGCGGACAGGGGTCACGAAAAACTGTTTTTT,CASIADRGHEKLFF
-,TRBV7-8,-,TRBJ1-1,TGTGCCAGCAGCTCCGACGGAGTGGGGAACACTGAAGCTTTCTTT,CASSSDGVGNTEAFF
-,TRBV11-2,-,TRBJ2-3,TGTGCCAGCAGCTTAGGGGCCACAGATACGCAGTATTTT,CASSLGATDTQYF
-,TRBV9,-,TRBJ1-5,TGTGCCAGCAGCGCACAGGGTGCGGGCAATCAGCCCCAGCATTTT,CASSAQGAGNQPQHF
-,TRBV6-6,few,TRBJ2-2,TGTGCCAGCACCCTTGACAGGAACACCGGGGAGCTGTTTTTT,CASTLDRNTGELFF
-,TRBV14,-,TRBJ1-2,TGTGCCAGCAGCCCCCGGTCGGTGAAAGGCTACACCTTC,CASSPRSVKGYTF
TRBD1,TRBV7-9,-,TRBJ1-2,TGTGCCAGCAGTCCCGGGACAGGGACCTATGGCTACACCTTC,CASSPGTGTYGYTF
TRBD2,TRBV7-2,-,TRBJ2-1,TGTGCCAGCAGCTTAGCCCCCATAGCGGGGGGATTCTACAATGAGCAGTTCTTC,CASSLAPIAGGFYNEQFF
TRBD1,TRBV29-1,-,TRBJ1-1,TGCAGCGCAGGACAGGGTTACACTGAAGCTTTCTTT,CSAGQGYTEAFF
TRBD2,TRBV7-2,-,TRBJ2-7,TGTGCCAGCAGCACGGGACTAGCGAGGGCTACGCAGCAGTACTTC,CASSTGLARATQQYF
TRBD2,TRBV5-1,few,TRBJ2-5,TGCGCCAGCAGCTTCAGCGGGGGGGCTTTTGAGACCCAGTACTTC,CASSFSGGAFETQYF
TRBD2,TRBV10-3,few,TRBJ2-1,TGTGCCATCAGCACATGGACTAGGTCCAACAATGAGCAGTTCTTC,CAISTWTRSNNEQFF
TRBD2,TRBV10-1,once,TRBJ2-2,TGCGCCAGCAGTGAGACCTATAGCGGGGCGAACACCGGGGAGCTGTTTTTT,CASSETYSGANTGELFF